This T cell receptor beta chain was captured by sequencing in a study of blood T cells in healthy people across ages. Through a sample-barcoded 5' primer and a J-beta primer mix, a second PCR was run for about 6 to 11 cycles. TCRdb called the 5' RACE reads again in MiXCR, with one record for every CDR3 protein. The data show 600,000 to 1,000,000 distinct CDR3 sequences, about 62% seen once. V was pared by 0 bases and J by 9 bases, with 16 bases between. Germline assignment: CDR1 SGDLS and CDR2 YYNGEE. CDR3 length equals 15 residues. Comment on this clonotype: Its antigen is as yet unknown.

Every participating donor contributed about 10 milliliters of peripheral blood through a draw. Study outcomes and limitations: CMV status of donors was not determined, possibly confounding expanded clonotype changes.

This TCR was sampled from a young man in good health. Sequencing was carried out using blood. This chain uses TRBV9 with TRBJ2-4; either TRBD1 or TRBD2 may fit D (5 bases each). CDR3 DNA: TGTGCCAGCAGCGTAGGTGGGGGAGCTCCAGGCATTCAGTACTTC. It codes for CASSVGGGAPGIQYF.